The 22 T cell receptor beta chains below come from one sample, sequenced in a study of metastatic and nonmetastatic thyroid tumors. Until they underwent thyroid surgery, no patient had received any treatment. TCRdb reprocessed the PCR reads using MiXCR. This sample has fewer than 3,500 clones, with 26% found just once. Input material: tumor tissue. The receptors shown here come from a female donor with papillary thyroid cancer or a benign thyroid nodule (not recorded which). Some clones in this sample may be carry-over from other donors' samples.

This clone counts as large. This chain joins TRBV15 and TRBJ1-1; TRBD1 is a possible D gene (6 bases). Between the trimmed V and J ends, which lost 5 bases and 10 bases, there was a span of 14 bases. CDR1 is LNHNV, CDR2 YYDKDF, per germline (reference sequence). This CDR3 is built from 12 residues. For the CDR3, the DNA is TGTGCCACCAGCGGCAGGGGATTTGGAGCTTTCTTT. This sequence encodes CATSGRGFGAFF.

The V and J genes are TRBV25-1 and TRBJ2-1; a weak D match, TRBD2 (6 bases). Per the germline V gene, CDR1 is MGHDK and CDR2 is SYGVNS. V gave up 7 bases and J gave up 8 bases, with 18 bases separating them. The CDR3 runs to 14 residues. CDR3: CASTPGRLVDEQFF. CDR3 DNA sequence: TGTGCCAGCACCCCAGGGAGGCTAGTCGATGAGCAGTTCTTC. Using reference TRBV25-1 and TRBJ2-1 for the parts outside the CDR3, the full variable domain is EADIYQTPRYLVIGTGKKITLECSQTMGHDKMYWYQQDPGMELHLIHYSYGVNSTEKGDLSSESTVSRIRTEHFPLTLESARPSHTSQYLCASTPGRLVDEQFFGPGTRLTVL.

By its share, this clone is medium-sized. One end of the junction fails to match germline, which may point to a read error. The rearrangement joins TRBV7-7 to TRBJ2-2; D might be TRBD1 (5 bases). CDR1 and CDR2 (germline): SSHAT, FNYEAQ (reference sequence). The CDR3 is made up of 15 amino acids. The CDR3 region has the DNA TGTGCTAGCAGCTTATATCAGGGGAACACCGGGGAGCTGTTTTTT. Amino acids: CASSLYQGNTGELFF.

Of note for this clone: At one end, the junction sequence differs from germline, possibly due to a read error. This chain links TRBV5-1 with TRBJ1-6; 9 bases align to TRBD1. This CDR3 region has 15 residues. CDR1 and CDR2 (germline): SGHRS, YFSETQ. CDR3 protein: CASSLAGTGRSPLHF. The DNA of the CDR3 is TGCGCTAGCAGCTTGGCCGGGACAGGGCGTTCACCCCTCCACTTT.

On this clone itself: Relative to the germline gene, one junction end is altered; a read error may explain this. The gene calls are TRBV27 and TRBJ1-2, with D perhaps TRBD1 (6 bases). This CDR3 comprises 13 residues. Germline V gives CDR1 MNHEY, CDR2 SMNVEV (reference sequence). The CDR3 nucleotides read TGTGCCAGCAGCCCTCAGACAGGTTATGGCTTGTCCTTC. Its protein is CASSPQTGYGLSF.

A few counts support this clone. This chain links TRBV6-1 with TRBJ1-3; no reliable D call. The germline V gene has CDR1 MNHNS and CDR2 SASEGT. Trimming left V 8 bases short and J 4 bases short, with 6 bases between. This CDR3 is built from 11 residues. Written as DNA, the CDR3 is TGTGCCAGCGGAAGGGGAAACACCATATATTTT. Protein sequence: CASGRGNTIYF.

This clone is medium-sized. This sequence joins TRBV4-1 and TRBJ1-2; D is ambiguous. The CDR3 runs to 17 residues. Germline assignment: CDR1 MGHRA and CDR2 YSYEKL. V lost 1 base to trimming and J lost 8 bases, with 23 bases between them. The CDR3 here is CASSQVSSREVEWGYTF. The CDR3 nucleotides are TGCGCCAGCAGCCAAGTCTCTAGCCGGGAAGTAGAATGGGGCTACACCTTC.

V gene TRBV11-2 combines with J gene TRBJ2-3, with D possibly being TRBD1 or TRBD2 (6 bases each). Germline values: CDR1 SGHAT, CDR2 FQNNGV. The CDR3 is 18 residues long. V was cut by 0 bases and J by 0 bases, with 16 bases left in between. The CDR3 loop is CASSLEGGPKVSTDTQYF. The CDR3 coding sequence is TGTGCCAGCAGCTTAGAAGGGGGGCCCAAGGTGAGCACAGATACGCAGTATTTT.

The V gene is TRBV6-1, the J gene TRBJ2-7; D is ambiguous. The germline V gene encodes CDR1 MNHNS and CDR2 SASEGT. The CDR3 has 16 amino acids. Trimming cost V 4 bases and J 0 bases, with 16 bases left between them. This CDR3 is CASSVFDGGPSYEQYF. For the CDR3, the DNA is TGTGCCAGCAGTGTCTTCGACGGCGGTCCCTCCTACGAGCAGTACTTC.

The CDR3 bases are TGTGCCAGCAGGGGAAATTCACCCCTCCACTTT. Translation: CASRGNSPLHF. This chain joins TRBV27 and TRBJ1-6; D is ambiguous. Per germline, CDR1 MNHEY and CDR2 SMNVEV (reference sequence). The length of the CDR3 is 11 residues. V lost 6 bases and J 7 bases, leaving 4 bases between the germline ends.

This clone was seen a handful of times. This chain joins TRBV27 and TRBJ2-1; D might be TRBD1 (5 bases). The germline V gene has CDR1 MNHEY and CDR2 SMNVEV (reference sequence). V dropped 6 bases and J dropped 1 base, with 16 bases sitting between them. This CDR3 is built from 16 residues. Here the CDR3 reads CASSTGMTDSYNEQFF. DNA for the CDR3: TGTGCCAGCAGCACCGGAATGACAGATTCCTACAATGAGCAGTTCTTC.

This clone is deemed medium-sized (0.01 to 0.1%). CDR3 protein: CASSQEGGYYNEQFF. CDR3 bases: TGCGCCAGCAGCCAAGAGGGGGGCTACTACAATGAGCAGTTCTTC. The J gene is TRBJ2-1, the V gene TRBV4-3; TRBD1 or TRBD2 may be the D gene (6 bases each). CDR3 size: 15 residues. Germline V CDR1 and CDR2: LGHNA, YSLEER. Trimming stripped 0 bases from V and 3 bases from J, with 9 bases between.

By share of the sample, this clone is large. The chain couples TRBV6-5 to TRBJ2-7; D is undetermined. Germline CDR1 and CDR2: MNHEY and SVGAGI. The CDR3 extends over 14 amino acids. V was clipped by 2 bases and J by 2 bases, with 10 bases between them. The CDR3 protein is CASSYTTSPYEQYF. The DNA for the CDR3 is TGTGCCAGCAGTTACACAACCTCCCCCTACGAGCAGTACTTC.

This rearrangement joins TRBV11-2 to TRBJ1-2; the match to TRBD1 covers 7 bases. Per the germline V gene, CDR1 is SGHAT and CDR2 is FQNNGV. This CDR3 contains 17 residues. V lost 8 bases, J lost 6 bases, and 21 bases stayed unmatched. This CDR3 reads CASGHGSQYRGQDGYTF. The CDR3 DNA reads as TGTGCCAGCGGTCACGGGTCCCAGTATAGGGGGCAGGATGGCTACACCTTC.

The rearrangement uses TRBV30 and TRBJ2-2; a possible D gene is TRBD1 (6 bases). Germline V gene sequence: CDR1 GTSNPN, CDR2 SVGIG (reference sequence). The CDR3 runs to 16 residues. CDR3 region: CAHKLRTGLSTGELFF. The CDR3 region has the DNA TGTGCTCACAAACTCCGTACAGGGCTGTCCACCGGGGAGCTGTTTTTT.

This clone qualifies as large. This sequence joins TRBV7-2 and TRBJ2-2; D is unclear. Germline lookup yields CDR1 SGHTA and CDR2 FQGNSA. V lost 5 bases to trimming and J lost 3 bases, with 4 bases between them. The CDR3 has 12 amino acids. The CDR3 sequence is CASSPYTGELFF. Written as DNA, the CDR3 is TGTGCCAGCAGCCCGTACACCGGGGAGCTGTTTTTT.

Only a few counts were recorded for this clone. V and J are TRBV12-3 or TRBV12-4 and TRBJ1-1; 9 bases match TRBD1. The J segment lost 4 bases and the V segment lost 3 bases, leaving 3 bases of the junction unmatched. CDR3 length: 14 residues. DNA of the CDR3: TGTGCCAGCAGTTTTTGGGGACAGGGCACTGAAGCTTTCTTT. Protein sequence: CASSFWGQGTEAFF.

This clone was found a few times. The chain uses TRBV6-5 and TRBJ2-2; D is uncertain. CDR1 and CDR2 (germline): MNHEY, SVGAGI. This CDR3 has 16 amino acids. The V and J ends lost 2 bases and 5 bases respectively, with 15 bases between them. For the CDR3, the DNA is TGTGCCAGCAGTTACGGGCAGCCTGATGATACCGGGGAGCTGTTTTTT. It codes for CASSYGQPDDTGELFF.

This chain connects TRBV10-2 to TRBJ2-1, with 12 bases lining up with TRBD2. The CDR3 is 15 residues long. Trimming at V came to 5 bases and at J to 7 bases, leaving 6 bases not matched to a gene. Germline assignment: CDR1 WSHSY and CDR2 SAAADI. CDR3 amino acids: CASSPTSGRINEQFF. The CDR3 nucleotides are TGCGCCAGCAGTCCAACTAGCGGGAGGATAAATGAGCAGTTCTTC.

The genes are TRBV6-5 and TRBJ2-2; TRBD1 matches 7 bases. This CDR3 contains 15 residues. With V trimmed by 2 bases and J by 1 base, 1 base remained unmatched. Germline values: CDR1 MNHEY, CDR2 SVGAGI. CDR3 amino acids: CASSYGTENTGELFF. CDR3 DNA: TGTGCCAGCAGTTACGGGACAGAGAACACCGGGGAGCTGTTTTTT.

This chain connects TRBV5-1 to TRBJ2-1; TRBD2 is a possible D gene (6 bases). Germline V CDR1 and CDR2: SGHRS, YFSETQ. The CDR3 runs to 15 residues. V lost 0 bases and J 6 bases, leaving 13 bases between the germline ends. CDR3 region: CASSLGASARNEQFF. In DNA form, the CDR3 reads TGCGCCAGCAGCTTGGGAGCTAGCGCACGCAATGAGCAGTTCTTC. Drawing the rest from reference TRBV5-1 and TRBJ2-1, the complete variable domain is KAGVTQTPRYLIKTRGQQVTLSCSPISGHRSVSWYQQTPGQGLQFLFEYFSETQRNKGNFPGRFSGRQFSNSRSEMNVSTLELGDSALYLCASSLGASARNEQFFGPGTRLTVL.

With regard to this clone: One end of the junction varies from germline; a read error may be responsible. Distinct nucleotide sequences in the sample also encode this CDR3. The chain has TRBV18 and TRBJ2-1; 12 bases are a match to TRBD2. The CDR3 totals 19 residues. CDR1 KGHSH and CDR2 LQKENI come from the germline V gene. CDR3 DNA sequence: TGTGCCAGCTCTCAAAGAGGACTAGCGGGACGGAGTTCCTATAATGAGCAGTTCTTC. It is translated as CASSQRGLAGRSSYNEQFF.